This note documents a single T cell receptor (beta chain) sequence. This sample is part of a study of blood T cell repertoires in COVID-19. For the study at large: Researchers got acute and convalescent COVID-19 samples from the United States, Italy and Spain. Sources were T cells, B-cell-depleted T cells, or PBMCs; the material itself was cDNA or gDNA.

Germline lookup yields CDR1 LGHDT and CDR2 YNNKEL (reference sequence). V shed 0 bases and J shed 5 bases, with 16 bases lying between them. This CDR3 contains 16 residues. Per the authors' pipeline: From reference gene primer amplification, estimates of nucleated cell counts were derived. Method: immunoSEQ multiplex PCR; TCRdb's copy keeps in-frame clones and lacks some. Clone size and the V and J calls come from that table; the DNA yielded D and trimming. The sample carries 86,000 or so clones, 90% to 95% recorded once. The genes are TRBV3-1 (or the pseudogene TRBV3-2) and TRBJ1-2; TRBD1 might be the D (5 bases). The sample consisted of peripheral blood. This clonotype originated in a woman between 50 and 59 years old in a cohort sampled during active COVID-19. DNA of the CDR3: TGTGCCAGCAGCCAAGAATGGCAGTCCCAGGGATATGGCTACACCTTC. Translation: CASSQEWQSQGYGYTF.